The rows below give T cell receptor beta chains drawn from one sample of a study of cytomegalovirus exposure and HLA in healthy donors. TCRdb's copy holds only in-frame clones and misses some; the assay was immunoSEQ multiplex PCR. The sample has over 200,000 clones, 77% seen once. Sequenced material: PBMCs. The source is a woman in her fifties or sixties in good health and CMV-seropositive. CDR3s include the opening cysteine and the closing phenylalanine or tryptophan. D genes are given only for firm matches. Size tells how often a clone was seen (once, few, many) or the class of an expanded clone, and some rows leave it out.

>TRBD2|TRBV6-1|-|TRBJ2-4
CASSVRLAGGRGNIQYF
TGTGCCAGCAGTGTACGACTAGCGGGGGGGCGAGGGAACATTCAGTACTTC
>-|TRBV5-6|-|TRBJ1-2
CASSLEEGRYYGYTF
TGTGCCAGCAGCTTGGAGGAGGGGCGGTACTATGGCTACACCTTC
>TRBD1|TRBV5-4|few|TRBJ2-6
CASSDGQGAVLTF
TGTGCCAGCAGCGACGGACAGGGAGCCGTCCTGACTTTC
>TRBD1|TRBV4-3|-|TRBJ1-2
CASSQETGNYGYTF
TGCGCCAGCAGCCAAGAGACAGGGAACTATGGCTACACCTTC
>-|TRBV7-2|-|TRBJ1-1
CASSLVPGSNTEAFF
TGTGCCAGCAGCTTAGTGCCGGGGTCGAACACTGAAGCTTTCTTT
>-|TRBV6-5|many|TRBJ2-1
CASRSEALGYNEQFF
TGTGCCAGCAGATCAGAGGCGCTGGGCTACAATGAGCAGTTCTTC
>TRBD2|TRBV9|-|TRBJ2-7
CASSVGEGSTYEQYF
TGTGCCAGCAGCGTAGGGGAGGGGTCTACCTACGAGCAGTACTTC
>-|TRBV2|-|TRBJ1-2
CASMSPRANYGYTF
TGTGCCAGCATGTCACCGAGAGCTAACTATGGCTACACCTTC
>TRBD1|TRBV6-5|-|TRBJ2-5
CASSYSRTGAGETQYF
TGTGCCAGCAGTTACTCGAGGACAGGGGCGGGAGAGACCCAGTACTTC
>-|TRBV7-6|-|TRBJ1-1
CASSRKGGTPIEAFF
TGTGCCAGCAGCCGCAAAGGAGGGACGCCAATCGAGGCTTTCTTT
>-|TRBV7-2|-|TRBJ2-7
CASSLVGRGYEQYF
TGTGCCAGCAGCTTAGTCGGCAGGGGTTACGAGCAGTACTTC
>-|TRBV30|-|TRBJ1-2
CAWSVQGYGYTF
TGTGCCTGGAGTGTACAGGGATATGGCTACACCTTC
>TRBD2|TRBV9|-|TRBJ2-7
CASSLGTSGEYEQYF
TGTGCCAGCAGCTTGGGGACTAGCGGGGAATACGAGCAGTACTTC
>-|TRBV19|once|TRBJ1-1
CASSVQINTEAFF
TGTGCCAGTAGTGTACAAATAAACACTGAAGCTTTCTTT
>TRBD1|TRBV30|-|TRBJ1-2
CAWSVQGTGSFHYGYTF
TGTGCCTGGAGTGTACAAGGGACAGGGTCATTTCACTATGGCTACACCTTC
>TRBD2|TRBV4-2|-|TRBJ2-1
CASSQVTSGGSSYNEQFF
TGTGCCAGCAGCCAAGTGACTAGCGGGGGGAGCTCCTACAATGAGCAGTTCTTC
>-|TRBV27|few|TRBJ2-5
CASSFSYSAEQYF
TGTGCCAGCAGTTTCTCCTATAGCGCGGAGCAGTACTTC
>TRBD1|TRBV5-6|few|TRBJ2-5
CASSYRGEETQYF
TGTGCCAGCAGCTACAGGGGAGAGGAGACCCAGTACTTC
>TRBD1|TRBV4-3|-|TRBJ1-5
CASSTGASKGLSNQPQHF
TGCGCCAGCAGCACAGGGGCGTCTAAGGGGCTTAGCAATCAGCCCCAGCATTTT
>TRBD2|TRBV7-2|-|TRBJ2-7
CASSTQLGGGEQYF
TGTGCCAGCAGCACACAGCTGGGGGGGGGCGAGCAGTACTTC
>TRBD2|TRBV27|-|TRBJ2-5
CASRSLPRTSGSATGETQYF
TGTGCCAGCAGATCCCTACCTCGGACTAGCGGGAGTGCTACTGGGGAGACCCAGTACTTC
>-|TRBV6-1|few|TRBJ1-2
CASRRGGYGYTF
TGTGCCAGCAGAAGGGGAGGCTATGGCTACACCTTC
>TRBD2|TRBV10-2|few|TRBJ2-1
CASSPRLAGANEQFF
TGCGCCAGCAGTCCCCGACTAGCGGGAGCCAATGAGCAGTTCTTC
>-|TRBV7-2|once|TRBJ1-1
CASSMYQGNTEAFF
TGTGCCAGCAGCATGTACCAGGGGAACACTGAAGCTTTCTTT
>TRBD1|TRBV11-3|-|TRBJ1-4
CASSLGQSPNEKLFF
TGTGCCAGCAGCCTGGGACAGAGCCCTAATGAAAAACTGTTTTTT
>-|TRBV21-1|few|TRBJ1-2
CASSTDRGRDYGYTF
TGTGCCAGCAGCACCGACAGGGGGCGCGACTATGGCTACACCTTC
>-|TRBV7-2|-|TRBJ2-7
CASSLTRTGGTYEQYF
TGTGCCAGCAGCCTGACTAGGACGGGTGGAACCTACGAGCAGTACTTC
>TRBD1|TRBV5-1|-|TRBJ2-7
CASSLAGRGTGGYEQYF
TGCGCCAGCAGCTTGGCCGGCCGAGGGACAGGGGGCTACGAGCAGTACTTC
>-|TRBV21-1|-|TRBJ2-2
CASSKDRQAGTGELFF
TGTGCCAGCAGCAAAGACCGGCAGGCCGGCACCGGGGAGCTGTTTTTT
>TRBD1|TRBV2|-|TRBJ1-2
CASVPQGAGGYTF
TGTGCCAGCGTACCACAGGGGGCGGGTGGCTACACCTTC
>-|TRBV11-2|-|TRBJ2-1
CASSPMAAGSYNEQFF
TGTGCCAGCAGCCCGATGGCAGCGGGCTCCTACAATGAGCAGTTCTTC
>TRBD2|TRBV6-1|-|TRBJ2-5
CASSERGLAGGQETQYF
TGTGCCAGCAGTGAGAGGGGGCTAGCGGGGGGGCAAGAGACCCAGTACTTC
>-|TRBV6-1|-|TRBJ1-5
CASKNRRLSNQPQHF
TGTGCCAGCAAAAACAGGCGTCTAAGCAATCAGCCCCAGCATTTT
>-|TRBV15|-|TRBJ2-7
CATSREYGGSGAYEQYF
TGTGCCACCAGCAGAGAATACGGGGGGTCGGGGGCGTACGAGCAGTACTTC
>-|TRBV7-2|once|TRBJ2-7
CASSLWDSLGDEQYF
TGTGCCAGCAGCTTATGGGACTCCCTTGGCGACGAGCAGTACTTC
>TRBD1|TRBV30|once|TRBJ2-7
CAWSGTGTPQQYF
TGTGCCTGGTCCGGGACAGGGACCCCACAGCAGTACTTC
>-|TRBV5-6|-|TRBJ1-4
CASSFATGYEKLFF
TGTGCCAGCAGCTTTGCGACAGGATATGAAAAACTGTTTTTT
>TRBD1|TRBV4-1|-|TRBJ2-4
CASSSGQGTKNIQYF
TGCGCCAGCAGCTCGGGACAGGGGACCAAAAACATTCAGTACTTC
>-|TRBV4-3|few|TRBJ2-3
CASSQSPRGSPTDTQYF
TGCGCCAGCAGCCAGAGCCCCCGGGGTAGTCCCACAGATACGCAGTATTTT
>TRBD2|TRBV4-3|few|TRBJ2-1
CASGTSGGTGEQFF
TGCGCCAGCGGGACTAGCGGGGGGACGGGGGAGCAGTTCTTC
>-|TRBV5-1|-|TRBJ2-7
CASSLTASSYEQYF
TGCGCCAGCAGCTTGACCGCGAGCTCCTACGAGCAGTACTTC
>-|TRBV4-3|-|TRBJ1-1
CASSQVDATDTEAFF
TGCGCCAGCAGCCAAGTAGATGCAACCGACACTGAAGCTTTCTTT
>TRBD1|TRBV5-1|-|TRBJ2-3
CASSLAPTGGDTQYF
TGCGCCAGCAGCTTGGCCCCGACAGGGGGAGATACGCAGTATTTT
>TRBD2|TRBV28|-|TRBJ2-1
CASSFVAGHSYNEQFF
TGTGCCAGCAGTTTTGTAGCGGGACACAGCTACAATGAGCAGTTCTTC
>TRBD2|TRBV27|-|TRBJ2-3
CASRLAGADTQYF
TGTGCCAGTCGACTAGCGGGAGCCGATACGCAGTATTTT
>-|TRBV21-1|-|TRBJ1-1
CASSDLEQGMNTEAFF
TGTGCCAGCAGCGACTTGGAGCAGGGAATGAACACTGAAGCTTTCTTT
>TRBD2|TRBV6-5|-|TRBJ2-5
CASSYRGSGETQYF
TGTGCCAGCAGTTACCGCGGGAGCGGAGAGACCCAGTACTTC
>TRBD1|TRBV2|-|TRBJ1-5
CASRETGLNQPQHF
TGTGCCAGCAGAGAGACAGGGCTGAATCAGCCCCAGCATTTT
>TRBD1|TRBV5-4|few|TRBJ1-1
CASSAGGLLGNTEAFF
TGTGCCAGCAGCGCAGGGGGACTTCTAGGGAACACTGAAGCTTTCTTT
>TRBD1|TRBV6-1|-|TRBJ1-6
CASNPQGTYNSPLHF
TGTGCCAGCAATCCACAGGGGACCTATAATTCACCCCTCCACTTT
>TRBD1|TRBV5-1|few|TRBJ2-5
CASSLTGGYQETQYF
TGCGCCAGCAGCTTGACAGGGGGTTACCAAGAGACCCAGTACTTC
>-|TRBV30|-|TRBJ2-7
CACTNEDRGYEQYF
TGTGCCTGTACTAACGAGGACAGAGGCTACGAGCAGTACTTC
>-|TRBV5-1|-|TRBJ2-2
CASRVTEGWTLTGELFF
TGCGCCAGCAGGGTCACGGAGGGTTGGACCTTGACCGGGGAGCTGTTTTTT
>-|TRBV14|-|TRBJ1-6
CASSRRTAYNSPLHF
TGTGCCAGCAGCCGCAGGACAGCCTATAATTCACCCCTCCACTTT
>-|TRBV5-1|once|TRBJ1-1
CASKRQGGTEAFF
TGCGCCAGCAAGCGGCAGGGAGGTACTGAAGCTTTCTTT